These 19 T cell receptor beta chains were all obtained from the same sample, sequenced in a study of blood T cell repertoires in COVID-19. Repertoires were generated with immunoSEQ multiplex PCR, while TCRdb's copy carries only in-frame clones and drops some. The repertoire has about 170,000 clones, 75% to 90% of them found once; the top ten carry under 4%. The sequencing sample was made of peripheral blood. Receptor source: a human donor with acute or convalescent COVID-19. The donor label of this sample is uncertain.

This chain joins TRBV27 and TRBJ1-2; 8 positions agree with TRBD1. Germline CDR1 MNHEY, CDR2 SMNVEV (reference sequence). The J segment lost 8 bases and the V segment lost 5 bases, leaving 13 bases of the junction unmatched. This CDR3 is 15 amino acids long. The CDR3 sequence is CASSRADRALWGYTF. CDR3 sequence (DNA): TGTGCCAGCAGTCGCGCGGACAGGGCCCTTTGGGGCTACACCTTC.

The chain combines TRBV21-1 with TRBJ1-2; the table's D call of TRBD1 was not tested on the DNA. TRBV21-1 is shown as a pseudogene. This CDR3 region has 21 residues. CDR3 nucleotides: TGTGCCAGCAGCAAAGTGGGGACAGAAAATCTTCCCTGGACCGGAAACTATGGCTACACCTTC. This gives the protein CASSKVGTENLPWTGNYGYTF.

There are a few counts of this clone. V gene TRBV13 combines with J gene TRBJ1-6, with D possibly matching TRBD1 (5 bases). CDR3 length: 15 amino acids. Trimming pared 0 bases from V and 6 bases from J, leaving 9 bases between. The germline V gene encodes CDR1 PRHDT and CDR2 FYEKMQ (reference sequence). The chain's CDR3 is CASSLGPRVNSPLHF. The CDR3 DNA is TGTGCCAGCAGCTTAGGTCCCAGGGTTAATTCACCCCTCCACTTT.

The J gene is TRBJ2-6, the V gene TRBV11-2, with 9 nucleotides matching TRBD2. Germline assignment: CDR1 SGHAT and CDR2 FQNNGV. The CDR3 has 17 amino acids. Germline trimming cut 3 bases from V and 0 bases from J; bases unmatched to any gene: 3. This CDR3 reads CASSLRGGSSGANVLTF. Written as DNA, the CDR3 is TGTGCCAGCAGCTTGCGGGGGGGGAGCTCTGGGGCCAACGTCCTGACTTTC.

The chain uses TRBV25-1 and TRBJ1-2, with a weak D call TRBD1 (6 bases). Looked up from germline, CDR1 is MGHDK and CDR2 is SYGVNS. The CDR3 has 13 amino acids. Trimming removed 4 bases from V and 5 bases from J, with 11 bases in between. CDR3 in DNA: TGTGCCAGCAGTGCTACAGGGAATTATGGCTACACCTTC. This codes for CASSATGNYGYTF.

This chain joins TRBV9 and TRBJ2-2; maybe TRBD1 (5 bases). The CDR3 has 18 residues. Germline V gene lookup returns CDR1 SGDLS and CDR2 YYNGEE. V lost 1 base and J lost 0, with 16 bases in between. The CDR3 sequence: CASSVSLGAQSNTGELFF. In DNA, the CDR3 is TGTGCCAGCAGCGTATCATTAGGGGCACAATCGAACACCGGGGAGCTGTTTTTT.

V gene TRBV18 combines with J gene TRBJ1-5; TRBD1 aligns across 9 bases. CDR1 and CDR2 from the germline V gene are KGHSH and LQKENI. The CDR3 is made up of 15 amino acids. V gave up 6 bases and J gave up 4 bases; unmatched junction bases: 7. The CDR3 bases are TGTGCCAGCTCCCCCGGGACAGGGATGAATCAGCCCCAGCATTTT. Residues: CASSPGTGMNQPQHF.

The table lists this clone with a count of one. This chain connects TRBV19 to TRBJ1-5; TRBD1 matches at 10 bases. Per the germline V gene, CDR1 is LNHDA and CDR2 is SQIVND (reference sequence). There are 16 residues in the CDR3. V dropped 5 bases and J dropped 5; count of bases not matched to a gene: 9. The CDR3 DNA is TGTGCCAGTAGTGAGACTCCCGGGACAGGGGATCAGCCCCAGCATTTT. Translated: CASSETPGTGDQPQHF.

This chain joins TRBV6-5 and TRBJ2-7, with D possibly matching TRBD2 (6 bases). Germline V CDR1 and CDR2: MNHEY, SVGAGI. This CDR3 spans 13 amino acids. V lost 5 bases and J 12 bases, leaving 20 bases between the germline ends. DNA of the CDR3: TGTGCCAGCAGTACCCCTCGACGGGAGCTCTGGTACTTC. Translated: CASSTPRRELWYF.

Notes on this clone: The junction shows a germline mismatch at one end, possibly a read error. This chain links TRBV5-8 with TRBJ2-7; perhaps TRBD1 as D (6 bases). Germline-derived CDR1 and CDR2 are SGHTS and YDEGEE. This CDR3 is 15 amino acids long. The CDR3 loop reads CASSLGQVDGYEQYF. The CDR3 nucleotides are TGTGCCAGCAGTTTGGGACAAGTCGATGGCTACGAGCAGTACTTC.

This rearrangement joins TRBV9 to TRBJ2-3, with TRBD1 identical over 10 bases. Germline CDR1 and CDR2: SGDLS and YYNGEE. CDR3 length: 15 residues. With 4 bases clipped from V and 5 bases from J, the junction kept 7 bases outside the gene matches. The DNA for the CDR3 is TGTGCCAGCAGCTCCCGACAGGGGGCGGTAGATACGCAGTATTTT. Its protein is CASSSRQGAVDTQYF.

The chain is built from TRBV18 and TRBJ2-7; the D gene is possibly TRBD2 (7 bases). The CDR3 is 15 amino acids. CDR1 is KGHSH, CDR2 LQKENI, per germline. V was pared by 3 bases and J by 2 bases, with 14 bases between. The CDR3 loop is CASSPRPGGPYEQYF. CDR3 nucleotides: TGTGCCAGCTCACCCCGCCCCGGGGGGCCCTACGAGCAGTACTTC.

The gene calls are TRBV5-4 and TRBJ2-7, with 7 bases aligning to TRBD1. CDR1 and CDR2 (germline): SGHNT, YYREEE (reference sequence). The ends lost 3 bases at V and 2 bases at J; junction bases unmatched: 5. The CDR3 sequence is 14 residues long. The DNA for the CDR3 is TGTGCCAGCAGCTCCGGGGACAGCCCCTACGAGCAGTACTTC. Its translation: CASSSGDSPYEQYF.

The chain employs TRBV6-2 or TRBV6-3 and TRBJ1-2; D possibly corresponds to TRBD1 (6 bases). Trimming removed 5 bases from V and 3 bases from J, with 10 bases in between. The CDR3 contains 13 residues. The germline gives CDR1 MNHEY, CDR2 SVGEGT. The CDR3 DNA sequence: TGTGCCAGCAGTCGGGACACCCACTATGGCTACACCTTC. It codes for CASSRDTHYGYTF.

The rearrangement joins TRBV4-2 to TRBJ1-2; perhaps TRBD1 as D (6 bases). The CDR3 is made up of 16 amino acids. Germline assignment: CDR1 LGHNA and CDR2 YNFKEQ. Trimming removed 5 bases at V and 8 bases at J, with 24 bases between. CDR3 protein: CASSKGVGGLQGGYTF. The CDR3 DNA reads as TGTGCCAGCAGCAAGGGGGTCGGTGGGCTTCAAGGGGGCTACACCTTC.

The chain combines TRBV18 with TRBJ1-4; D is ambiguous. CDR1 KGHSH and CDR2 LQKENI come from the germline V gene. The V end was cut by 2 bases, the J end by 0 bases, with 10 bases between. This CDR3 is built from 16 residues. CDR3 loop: CASSPYKQTTNEKLFF. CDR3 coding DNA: TGTGCCAGCTCACCATATAAACAGACAACTAATGAAAAACTGTTTTTT.

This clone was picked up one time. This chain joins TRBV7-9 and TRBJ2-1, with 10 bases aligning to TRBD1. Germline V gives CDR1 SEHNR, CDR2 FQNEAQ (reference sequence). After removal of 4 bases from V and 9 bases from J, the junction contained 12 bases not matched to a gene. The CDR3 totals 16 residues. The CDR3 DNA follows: TGTGCCAGCAGCTCCCCCGGGACAGGGGAAGGGGGTGAGCAGTTCTTC. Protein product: CASSSPGTGEGGEQFF.

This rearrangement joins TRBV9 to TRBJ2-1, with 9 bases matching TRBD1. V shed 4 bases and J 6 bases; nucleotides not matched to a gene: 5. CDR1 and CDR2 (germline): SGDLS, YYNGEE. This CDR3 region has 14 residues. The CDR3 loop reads CASSQGQGINEQFF. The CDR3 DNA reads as TGTGCCAGCAGCCAAGGACAGGGGATCAATGAGCAGTTCTTC.

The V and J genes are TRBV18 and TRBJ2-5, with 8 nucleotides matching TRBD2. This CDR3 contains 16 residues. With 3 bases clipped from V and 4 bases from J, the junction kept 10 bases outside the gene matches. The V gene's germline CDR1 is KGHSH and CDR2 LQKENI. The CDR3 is CASSPLGAGGPETQYF. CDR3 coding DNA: TGTGCCAGCTCACCCCTCGGGGCGGGGGGCCCAGAGACCCAGTACTTC.